This is a list of T cell receptor beta chains from one sample in a study of blood T cell repertoires in COVID-19. Sequenced by immunoSEQ multiplex PCR; TCRdb stores in-frame clones only, minus some. The table records more than 350,000 clones, approximately 90% of them present only once. Sequenced material: PBMCs or T cells enriched from blood (not recorded which). All receptors derive from a man aged 18-30 years who had recovered from COVID-19. CDR3s include the opening cysteine and the closing phenylalanine or tryptophan. D genes are given only for firm matches. Some rows have no size entry. The others give once, few or many, or a class for an expanded clone.

d_gene,v_gene,j_gene,abundance,CDR3aa,CDR3nt
TRBD1,TRBV19,TRBJ2-7,-,CASSARTGSYEQYF,TGTGCCAGTAGTGCCCGGACAGGGTCCTACGAGCAGTACTTC
TRBD1,TRBV29-1,TRBJ2-2,-,CSVFEQGLNTGELFF,TGCAGCGTCTTTGAACAGGGGCTGAACACCGGGGAGCTGTTTTTT
TRBD2,TRBV5-4,TRBJ2-5,-,CASSLGAGGPLRETQYF,TGTGCCAGCAGCTTGGGGGCGGGGGGGCCGCTCAGAGAGACCCAGTACTTC
-,TRBV10-1,TRBJ1-1,-,CASSATQTNTEAFF,TGCGCCAGCAGTGCGACACAGACGAACACTGAAGCTTTCTTT
-,TRBV9,TRBJ2-1,once,CASSDGQGTEQFF,TGTGCCAGCAGCGACGGTCAGGGGACCGAGCAGTTCTTC
TRBD1,TRBV10-1,TRBJ2-7,-,CASKKRGQGAYEQYF,TGCGCCAGCAAAAAAAGGGGACAGGGGGCTTACGAGCAGTACTTC
TRBD2,TRBV4-1,TRBJ2-7,-,CASSKSGGPSYEQYF,TGCGCCAGCAGCAAGAGCGGGGGGCCCTCCTACGAGCAGTACTTC
-,TRBV9,TRBJ1-6,-,CASSVGRANSPLHF,TGTGCCAGCAGCGTAGGGCGGGCTAATTCACCCCTCCACTTT
-,TRBV6-1,TRBJ2-2,-,CASSEAFSTGELFF,TGTGCCAGCAGTGAAGCGTTTAGCACCGGGGAGCTGTTTTTT
TRBD2,TRBV5-4,TRBJ2-1,-,CAIFPGTSGYNEQFF,TGTGCCATTTTTCCCGGGACTAGCGGCTACAATGAGCAGTTCTTC
-,TRBV7-3,TRBJ2-5,-,CASSLFGGLGETQYF,TGTGCCAGCAGCTTATTTGGAGGGCTCGGAGAGACCCAGTACTTC
TRBD1,TRBV18,TRBJ1-3,-,CASSPPGTGGSGNTIYF,TGTGCCAGCTCACCACCCGGGACAGGGGGTTCTGGAAACACCATATATTTT
-,TRBV4-2,TRBJ1-6,once,CASSQDGDNSPLHF,TGTGCCAGCAGCCAAGACGGGGATAATTCACCCCTCCACTTT
TRBD1,TRBV13,TRBJ1-1,-,CASSSYRTGVNTEAFF,TGTGCCAGCAGCTCATACCGGACAGGGGTGAACACTGAAGCTTTCTTT
-,TRBV6-6,TRBJ2-7,-,CASSYPPLHSIYEQYF,TGTGCCAGCAGTTACCCTCCCCTGCACTCAATCTACGAGCAGTACTTC
TRBD2,TRBV9,TRBJ2-2,-,CASSVSGGSTGELFF,TGTGCCAGCAGCGTATCCGGGGGGTCCACCGGGGAGCTGTTTTTT
-,TRBV19,TRBJ1-2,-,CASSIDIGDYGYTF,TGTGCCAGTAGTATAGATATCGGTGACTATGGCTACACCTTC
-,TRBV27,TRBJ1-2,-,CASSSRGNYYGYTF,TGTGCCAGCAGTTCGAGGGGGAACTACTATGGCTACACCTTC
-,TRBV9,TRBJ2-2,-,CASTGVTGELFF,TGTGCCAGCACCGGAGTCACCGGGGAGCTGTTTTTT
-,TRBV7-2,TRBJ1-4,-,CASSLVGGARGPNEKLFF,TGTGCCAGCAGCTTAGTTGGGGGGGCGCGAGGACCTAATGAAAAACTGTTTTTT
TRBD1,TRBV30,TRBJ2-7,-,CAWLTGGRDYEQYF,TGTGCCTGGCTGACAGGGGGCAGAGACTACGAGCAGTACTTC
-,TRBV28,TRBJ1-3,-,CASSFPGVKAGNTIYF,TGTGCCAGCAGTTTCCCAGGGGTTAAGGCCGGAAACACCATATATTTT
-,TRBV9,TRBJ2-7,once,CASSPHSGSGEQYF,TGTGCCAGCAGCCCCCACTCGGGTAGCGGAGAGCAGTACTTC
-,TRBV28,TRBJ2-3,once,CASSWRRRGDTQYF,TGTGCCAGCAGTTGGCGGAGGCGAGGAGATACGCAGTATTTT
TRBD1,TRBV29-1,TRBJ1-1,-,CSVDDRGGWTEAFF,TGCAGCGTTGACGACAGGGGGGGATGGACTGAAGCTTTCTTT
-,TRBV18,TRBJ2-3,-,CASSTTGLSTDTQYF,TGTGCCAGCTCCACCACCGGACTAAGCACAGATACGCAGTATTTT
-,TRBV2,TRBJ1-2,-,CACIVSTHPGYTF,TGTGCCTGTATCGTCTCCACTCACCCTGGCTACACCTTC
-,TRBV5-3,TRBJ2-1,-,CARSLTGYANEQFF,TGTGCCAGAAGCTTGACGGGGTACGCGAATGAGCAGTTCTTC
-,TRBV10-3,TRBJ2-3,-,CAIRSSTDTQYF,TGTGCCATCAGGTCATCCACAGATACGCAGTATTTT
TRBD1,TRBV19,TRBJ1-1,-,CASSATGGYTEAFF,TGTGCCAGTAGTGCTACAGGGGGGTACACTGAAGCTTTCTTT
-,TRBV6-1,TRBJ2-3,-,CASSEAGLADTQYF,TGTGCCAGCAGTGAAGCTGGCCTGGCAGATACGCAGTATTTT
-,TRBV7-9,TRBJ2-3,-,CASSSYSNLGTQYF,TGTGCCAGCAGCAGCTACAGTAACTTGGGTACGCAGTATTTT
TRBD2,TRBV5-1,TRBJ2-7,once,CASSWGTTLYEQYF,TGCGCCAGCAGCTGGGGGACTACCCTTTACGAGCAGTACTTC
-,TRBV5-1,TRBJ1-5,-,CASSLEGGNQPQHF,TGCGCCAGCAGCTTGGAAGGGGGCAATCAGCCCCAGCATTTT
TRBD2,TRBV19,TRBJ2-3,-,CASKGGSTDTQYF,TGTGCCAGTAAAGGCGGGAGTACAGATACGCAGTATTTT
TRBD1,TRBV25-1,TRBJ1-4,-,CASRGQGGHGELFF,TGTGCCAGCAGAGGACAGGGGGGCCATGGGGAACTGTTTTTT
-,TRBV6-6,TRBJ2-2,-,CASSYSRPGGTGELFF,TGTGCCAGCAGTTACTCGAGACCCGGCGGGACCGGGGAGCTGTTTTTT
-,TRBV28,TRBJ1-2,few,CASSSPQGYGYTF,TGTGCCAGCAGTTCCCCCCAGGGCTATGGCTACACCTTC
-,TRBV5-1,TRBJ2-7,-,CASSLLTIEQYF,TGCGCCAGCAGCTTGTTGACAATCGAGCAGTACTTC
TRBD2,TRBV10-2,TRBJ2-5,-,CASSGSGGHGETQYF,TGCGCCAGCAGTGGTAGCGGGGGCCATGGGGAGACCCAGTACTTC
TRBD1,TRBV7-9,TRBJ1-1,once,CASSLGQGNTEAFF,TGTGCCAGCAGCTTGGGACAGGGGAATACTGAAGCTTTCTTT
TRBD2,TRBV10-3,TRBJ2-6,-,CAIGKYKDSGHFPGANVLTF,TGTGCCATTGGGAAATATAAGGATAGCGGGCATTTTCCTGGGGCCAACGTCCTGACTTTC
TRBD1,TRBV18,TRBJ1-2,once,CASSPFPETGQFNYGYTF,TGTGCCAGCTCACCCTTCCCTGAGACAGGGCAATTTAACTATGGCTACACCTTC
TRBD2,TRBV9,TRBJ2-3,-,CASSVEGIGRVSETQYF,TGTGCCAGCAGCGTAGAGGGAATCGGGAGGGTGTCAGAGACGCAGTATTTT
-,TRBV28,TRBJ1-1,-,CASSTQGDTEAFF,TGTGCCAGCAGCACTCAAGGGGACACTGAAGCTTTCTTT
-,TRBV27,TRBJ1-5,many,CASSPQGSNQPQHF,TGTGCCAGCAGTCCCCAGGGAAGCAATCAGCCCCAGCATTTT
TRBD1,TRBV7-6,TRBJ1-5,-,CASSLGPFRDRGANQPQHF,TGTGCCAGCAGCTTAGGCCCCTTCCGGGACAGGGGAGCTAATCAGCCCCAGCATTTT
-,TRBV9,TRBJ2-7,-,CASSVEVDRSYEQYF,TGTGCCAGCAGCGTAGAGGTCGACAGGTCCTACGAGCAGTACTTC
-,TRBV9,TRBJ2-7,-,CASSVRGVDEQYF,TGTGCCAGCAGCGTCAGGGGCGTCGACGAGCAGTACTTC
TRBD2,TRBV28,TRBJ2-5,-,CASRETSGQETQYF,TGTGCCAGCAGAGAGACTAGCGGCCAAGAGACCCAGTACTTC
-,TRBV3-1/TRBV3-2,TRBJ1-3,-,CASSQDLDRLTGNTIYF,TGTGCCAGCAGCCAAGACCTTGACAGGCTCACTGGAAACACCATATATTTT
TRBD2,TRBV27,TRBJ2-1,-,CASSPGLAGGLYSYNEQFF,TGTGCCAGCAGTCCGGGACTAGCGGGGGGTCTTTACTCCTACAATGAGCAGTTCTTC
-,TRBV2,TRBJ1-5,-,CASSAGTRLGDQPQHF,TGTGCCAGCAGTGCCGGGACAAGGCTGGGCGATCAGCCCCAGCATTTT
-,TRBV10-2,TRBJ1-1,-,CASTLTGNTEAFF,TGCGCCAGCACCTTGACAGGGAACACTGAAGCTTTCTTT